Listed below are T cell receptor beta chains from one sample, sequenced in a study of CD4 T cells in relation to SARS-CoV-2 and coronaviruses. These receptors are not linked to any known antigen. TCRdb's table, derived via immunoSEQ multiplex PCR, lists solely in-frame clones and lacks some. Here the sample spans 20,000 to 25,000 clones, about 71% being singletons. The sequencing input was CD4+ T cells from PBMCs, cultured in vitro. These receptor sequences come from a human donor in good health. Each CDR3 is given with its conserved first and last residue. Each record gives: clone size, J gene, V gene, D gene, CDR3 DNA, CDR3 protein. The D gene is left open where the match is weak. Where a row states a size, it is once, few, many or the class of an expanded clone; other rows omit it.

- TRBJ1-1 TRBV18 - TGTGCCAGCTCACCACCAGCCGGGGGCAATGAAGCTTTCTTT CASSPPAGGNEAFF
- TRBJ2-1 TRBV4-3 - TGCGCCAGCAGCCAGAAGATGAGCTCCTACAATGAGCAGTTCTTC CASSQKMSSYNEQFF
- TRBJ2-5 TRBV5-1 - TGCGCCAGCAGCTTGGACATACAAGAGACCCAGTACTTC CASSLDIQETQYF
- TRBJ1-6 TRBV7-9 - TGTGCCAGCAGCTTAGCCGCCGGTAGGGATTCACCCCTCCACTTT CASSLAAGRDSPLHF
- TRBJ1-5 TRBV19 - TGTGCCAGTAACAGTCAGGTGGTCCAGCCCCAGCATTTT CASNSQVVQPQHF
- TRBJ2-1 TRBV4-3 TRBD2 TGCGCCAGCAGCCCCGTACTAGCGGGGTATTACAATGAGCAGTTCTTC CASSPVLAGYYNEQFF
- TRBJ2-1 TRBV7-3 TRBD2 TGTGCCAGCAGCTTAAGCGGCGGGAGTAGCCACAATGAGCAGTTCTTC CASSLSGGSSHNEQFF
few TRBJ1-5 TRBV19 TRBD1 TGTGCCAGTAGGATTCAGGGGGGCAATCAGCCCCAGCATTTT CASRIQGGNQPQHF
few TRBJ1-1 TRBV3-1/TRBV3-2 TRBD1 TGTGCCAGCAGCCGAAAGGACAGGATCAACCCCCCGAACACTGAAGCTTTCTTT CASSRKDRINPPNTEAFF
few TRBJ2-3 TRBV3-1/TRBV3-2 - TGTGCCAGCAGCGGGGGGGGCTCCCGCTACACAACAGATACGCAGTATTTT CASSGGGSRYTTDTQYF
- TRBJ1-4 TRBV29-1 - TGCAGCGTTGGGGGAGGGGTAGGAGGGTCGGACGAAAAACTGTTTTTT CSVGGGVGGSDEKLFF
- TRBJ2-7 TRBV7-2 - TGTGCCAGCAGCTTAGACCCGACCTTAGGCGAGCAGTACTTC CASSLDPTLGEQYF
once TRBJ2-3 TRBV7-9 TRBD2 TGTGCCAGCAGCTTCATGGGGGGGGGTGACACAGATACGCAGTATTTT CASSFMGGGDTDTQYF
- TRBJ1-6 TRBV18 - TGTGCCAGCTCCCCCGCCGGAGACGACTCACCCCTCCACTTT CASSPAGDDSPLHF
- TRBJ2-7 TRBV4-1 - TGCGCCAGCAGCCAAATCCCATCGGGACACTATTACGAGCAGTACTTC CASSQIPSGHYYEQYF
- TRBJ1-5 TRBV7-2 TRBD1 TGTGCCAGCAGCTTAAGGACAGGGGGCGACAATCAGCCCCAGCATTTT CASSLRTGGDNQPQHF
- TRBJ1-2 TRBV30 - TGTGCCTCACCGACAAGGAAGGACGACAGAGGCTACACCTTC CASPTRKDDRGYTF
- TRBJ2-7 TRBV6-2/TRBV6-3 - TGTGCCAGCAGCCCCCTGGGGGGAGGCAAGCAGTACTTC CASSPLGGGKQYF
few TRBJ2-1 TRBV5-1 TRBD2 TGCGCCAGCAGCCAGGACCCGGGAGCGGGAATTAATGAGCAGTTCTTC CASSQDPGAGINEQFF
- TRBJ1-2 TRBV5-6 - TGTGCCAGCAGCTTGTTCGCGGGGGCGGATGGCTACACCTTC CASSLFAGADGYTF
- TRBJ2-2 TRBV9 - TGTGCCAGCAGCGTAGACAACCGCGGCACCGGGGAGCTGTTTTTT CASSVDNRGTGELFF
few TRBJ1-3 TRBV7-9 - TGTGCCAGCTGGCAGGGAGACTCTGGAAACACCATATATTTT CASWQGDSGNTIYF
- TRBJ2-1 TRBV7-8 TRBD2 TGTGCCAGCAGCACAATACTAGCGGGGGGCCTGGATGAGCAGTTCTTC CASSTILAGGLDEQFF
- TRBJ2-3 TRBV20-1 - TGCAGTGCTAGTGGTGGGTCCTTCACAGATACGCAGTATTTT CSASGGSFTDTQYF
- TRBJ2-5 TRBV11-2 - TGTGCCAGCAGTCTAGGAAGAGAGACCCAGTACTTC CASSLGRETQYF
- TRBJ2-3 TRBV27 TRBD1 TGTGCCAGCAGTTTAATGGGACAGGGAAAAGATACGCAGTATTTT CASSLMGQGKDTQYF
- TRBJ2-1 TRBV5-1 TRBD1 TGCGCCAGCAGCTTTATTTGGGAACAGGGGGCGCGGTATGAGCAGTTCTTC CASSFIWEQGARYEQFF
- TRBJ1-1 TRBV20-1 - TGCAGTGCAGCTAGGACTACTGAAGCTTTCTTT CSAARTTEAFF
- TRBJ2-3 TRBV3-1/TRBV3-2 TRBD1 TGTGCCAGCAGCTTAAGGACAGGGGGCGCAAGAGGAGATACGCAGTATTTT CASSLRTGGARGDTQYF
- TRBJ1-1 TRBV5-8 - TGTGCCAGCATCCTAATGAACACTGAAGCTTTCTTT CASILMNTEAFF
- TRBJ1-1 TRBV19 TRBD1 TGTGCCAGTAGTACCGGACAGGGGAAAGCTGAAGCTTTCTTT CASSTGQGKAEAFF